This T cell receptor beta chain came from a study of blood T cell repertoires in COVID-19. Study at large: PBMCs, B-cell-depleted T cells, or T cells provided the cDNA or gDNA that made up the material.

The CDR3 spans 13 residues. Germline values: CDR1 DFQATT, CDR2 SNEGSKA (reference sequence). The V end was cut by 3 bases, the J end by 8 bases, with 13 bases between. Ages ranged from roughly 18 to 100 years, with residence in 20 to 30 US areas. Recovered status in Cohort 3 required two negative PCRs, clearance, or symptom resolution. The table came from immunoSEQ multiplex PCR; TCRdb's copy has only in-frame clones and leaves some out. The sample carries over 200,000 clones, around 85% recorded once. Sequencing was performed on PBMCs or T cells enriched from blood (not recorded which). This TCR was sampled from a man aged 40-50 years who had recovered from COVID-19. V usage is TRBV20-1 and J usage is TRBJ1-4; D perhaps matches TRBD1 (5 bases). The CDR3 DNA follows: TGCAGTGCTAGTATGGGGGGGAACGAAAAACTGTTTTTT. Translating it yields CSASMGGNEKLFF.